A selection of T cell receptor beta chains follows, all from one sample in a study of T-cell memory formation after mild COVID-19. TCRdb ran MiXCR on the 5' RACE reads and lists one entry per CDR3 protein. The sample carries 140,000 or so distinct CDR3 sequences, about 19% recorded once. Sequencing input: PBMCs or a T cell subset sorted from them (not recorded which). These receptor sequences come from an adult woman who had mild COVID-19 (a few samples of this study predate the infection). Cell type and time point are not known. CDR3s include the opening cysteine and the closing phenylalanine or tryptophan. The D gene is left open where the match is weak. Clone size is stated in some rows and not others, as once, few, many or a class when expanded.

>TRBD2|.|TRBJ2-7|TRBV7-9
TGTGCCAGCAGCCCAGGGGCTAGCGGGAGATCCCACGACCGCCTTTACGAGCAGTACTTC
CASSPGASGRSHDRLYEQYF
>.|.|TRBJ1-6|TRBV3-1
TGTGCCAGCAGCCCCGTTTACTTCGGGGAGGCCCTCCACTTT
CASSPVYFGEALHF
>.|.|TRBJ1-2|TRBV6-2/TRBV6-3
TGTGCCAGCAAAGGACCGGGAGGAAACTATGGCTACACCTTC
CASKGPGGNYGYTF
>.|many|TRBJ1-5|TRBV6-1
TGTGCCAGCAGTGGGGATAGCAATCAGCCCCAGCATTTT
CASSGDSNQPQHF
>.|few|TRBJ2-6|TRBV4-3
TGCGCCAGCAGCCAAGAAGGTTCGCTCGGCTCTGGGGCCAACGTCCTGACTTTC
CASSQEGSLGSGANVLTF
>TRBD2|.|TRBJ2-7|TRBV6-6
TGTGCCAGCAGAGAAAGCGGGACCTCCTACGAGCAGTACTTC
CASRESGTSYEQYF
>TRBD1|many|TRBJ2-6|TRBV12-3/TRBV12-4
TGTGCCAGCAGAAAGACAGGGGTAACTGCGGACGGGGCCAACGTCCTGACTTTC
CASRKTGVTADGANVLTF
>.|few|TRBJ2-1|TRBV29-1
TGCAGCGTCCCAAATGTCTACAATGAGCAGTTCTTC
CSVPNVYNEQFF
>.|few|TRBJ1-1|TRBV12-3/TRBV12-4
TGTGCCAGCAGTTTGGGCAGAGTCACTGAAGCTTTCTTT
CASSLGRVTEAFF
>TRBD2|.|TRBJ2-3|TRBV24-1
TGTGCCACCAGTGATCTGACTAGCGGGAGACTAGATACGCAGTATTTT
CATSDLTSGRLDTQYF
>TRBD1|few|TRBJ2-5|TRBV10-3
TGTGCCATTGGACAGGCCGAAGAGACCCAGTACTTC
CAIGQAEETQYF
>TRBD1|.|TRBJ2-5|TRBV4-1
TGCGCCAGCAGCCAAGAAGGACAGGGGAGTGAGACCCAGTACTTC
CASSQEGQGSETQYF
>.|few|TRBJ1-4|TRBV18
TGTGCCAGCTCACCAGGGGGATACGGTGAAAAACTGTTTTTT
CASSPGGYGEKLFF
>.|few|TRBJ2-2|TRBV6-1
TGTGCCAGCTCGAAGGGGAACCTGAACACCGGGGAGCTGTTTTTT
CASSKGNLNTGELFF
>.|.|TRBJ1-2|TRBV7-9
TGTGCCAGCAGCTTAGGGGCCTTTAACTATGGCTACACCTTC
CASSLGAFNYGYTF
>.|few|TRBJ2-6|TRBV7-3
TGTGCCAGCAGCAACCCCGGGGCCAACGTCCTGACTTTC
CASSNPGANVLTF
>.|.|TRBJ2-5|TRBV7-2
TGTGCCAGCAGCTTAGGGGGTTTCATTGAAGAGACCCAGTACTTC
CASSLGGFIEETQYF
>.|few|TRBJ2-1|TRBV6-5
TGTGCCAGCAAACCTACAGGGCCCAGTGAGCAGTTCTTC
CASKPTGPSEQFF
>.|few|TRBJ2-7|TRBV20-1
TGCAGTGCTGCGCTGGGAAAGGGGTTCAACGAGCAGTACTTC
CSAALGKGFNEQYF
>TRBD2|.|TRBJ2-5|TRBV10-3
TGTGCCATCAGCTCCGGGACTAGCGCGGAGACCCAGTACTTC
CAISSGTSAETQYF
>.|few|TRBJ1-3|TRBV9
TGTGCCAGCAGCGTAAAAGGGGCTGGAAACACCATATATTTT
CASSVKGAGNTIYF
>.|.|TRBJ1-1|TRBV5-5
TGTGCCAGCAGCACCACAGGGTCGGGCGCTGAAGCTTTCTTT
CASSTTGSGAEAFF
>.|.|TRBJ1-4|TRBV7-2
TGTGCCAGCAGCCCCGGGTATTTGCGAGGAGGTGGTGAAAAACTGTTTTTT
CASSPGYLRGGGEKLFF
>TRBD1|.|TRBJ2-1|TRBV5-1
TGCGCCAGCAGCTGGGGACAGGGACCCTACAATGAGCAGTTCTTC
CASSWGQGPYNEQFF
>.|few|TRBJ1-1|TRBV20-1
TGCAGTGCTCCTCTTTTGCAGGGAGGGACTGAAGCTTTCTTT
CSAPLLQGGTEAFF
>.|.|TRBJ1-2|TRBV2
TGTGCCAGCAGTGCGGGGTTGGAAGGCTACACCTTC
CASSAGLEGYTF
>.|once|TRBJ1-3|TRBV4-1
TGCGCCAGCAGCCGGCAGGGCGTCGTTCTGAGGGGAAACACCATATATTTT
CASSRQGVVLRGNTIYF
>.|.|TRBJ1-2|TRBV19
TGTGCCAGTAGTATGGCGTCCGTCTATGGCTACACCTTC
CASSMASVYGYTF
>.|.|TRBJ2-7|TRBV9
TGTGCCAGCAGCGTAGGACGGCAAACCTACGAGCAGTACTTC
CASSVGRQTYEQYF
>.|few|TRBJ2-2|TRBV6-5
TGTGCCAGCAGTCTCAGACAGGTTCCGAACACCGGGGAGCTGTTTTTT
CASSLRQVPNTGELFF
>.|few|TRBJ2-5|TRBV30
TGTGCCTGGAGTGGGGCAGGGTGGAAGACCCAGTACTTC
CAWSGAGWKTQYF
>.|.|TRBJ2-5|TRBV6-5
TGTGCCAGCAGTCAGGACGGTTGGGAGACCCAGTACTTC
CASSQDGWETQYF
>.|.|TRBJ2-5|TRBV20-1
TGCAGTGCTAGAGCTCCGGGCCTAGAGACCCAGTACTTC
CSARAPGLETQYF
>.|few|TRBJ1-6|TRBV20-1
.
CSARDFGQGTGSPLHF
>.|few|TRBJ2-1|TRBV7-8
TGTGCCAGCAGCATGTACAGAGAGCAGTTCTTC
CASSMYREQFF
>.|.|TRBJ1-1|TRBV7-9
TGTGCCAGCAGCTTAGGGAGACCGGGAACTGAAGCTTTCTTT
CASSLGRPGTEAFF
>TRBD1|.|TRBJ2-5|TRBV5-1
TGCGCCAGCAGCCCCTCGACAGGGGGCAGGGAGACCCAGTACTTC
CASSPSTGGRETQYF
>TRBD2|few|TRBJ2-2|TRBV5-5
TGTGCCAGCAGCTTAGCGGGAGGGCCACACGGGGAGCTGTTTTTT
CASSLAGGPHGELFF
>TRBD2|.|TRBJ2-4|TRBV9
TGTGCCAGCAGCGTAGGGGGGGGACGACTAGACATTCAGTACTTC
CASSVGGGRLDIQYF
>.|.|TRBJ2-5|TRBV2
TGTGCCAGCAGTGACGGGACCCAGTACTTC
CASSDGTQYF
>TRBD1|.|TRBJ2-4|TRBV20-1
TGCAGTGCTAGAGAGGGACAGATAAACATTCAGTACTTC
CSAREGQINIQYF
>.|.|TRBJ1-3|TRBV12-3/TRBV12-4
TGTGCCAGCAGTTTAGACCTTGGGGCCGGAAACACCATATATTTT
CASSLDLGAGNTIYF
>.|.|TRBJ2-5|TRBV24-1
TGTGCCACCAGTGTCGGGGAGACCCAGTACTTC
CATSVGETQYF
>.|.|TRBJ1-6|TRBV20-1
TGCAGTGCTAGAGAATTGAGGGGGAGGAATTCACCCCTCCACTTT
CSARELRGRNSPLHF
>TRBD1|many|TRBJ1-2|TRBV5-1
TGCGCCAGCAGCCCGGACAGGAGCTATGGCTACACCTTC
CASSPDRSYGYTF
>.|few|TRBJ1-1|TRBV3-1
TGTGCCAGCAGCCAAGATCCAATCGGGTACACTGAAGCTTTCTTT
CASSQDPIGYTEAFF
>.|once|TRBJ2-7|TRBV4-1
TGCGCCAGCAGCCAGGAATCCGGGTTGTGGGAGGGGGAACAGTACTTC
CASSQESGLWEGEQYF
>.|few|TRBJ2-2|TRBV7-2
TGTGCCAGCAGCCCTCGGGCAGGGTTCACCGGGGAGCTGTTTTTT
CASSPRAGFTGELFF
>.|.|TRBJ2-3|TRBV15
TGTGCCACCAGCAGACGAACGACAGATACGCAGTATTTT
CATSRRTTDTQYF
>.|few|TRBJ2-3|TRBV5-1
TGCGCCAGCAGCTTGGAACCGAGCACAGATACGCAGTATTTT
CASSLEPSTDTQYF
>TRBD2|few|TRBJ2-1|TRBV15
TGTGCCACCAGCAGCCGGAGCGGGGCAAGGAATGAGCAGTTCTTC
CATSSRSGARNEQFF
>TRBD1|few|TRBJ1-1|TRBV7-9
TGTGCCAGCAGCTTACATACAGGGGAACCCACTGAAGCTTTCTTT
CASSLHTGEPTEAFF
>TRBD2|.|TRBJ2-3|TRBV2
TGTGCCAGCAGTGACGGTAGCGGGGGTACGGATACGCAGTATTTT
CASSDGSGGTDTQYF
>TRBD1|.|TRBJ2-7|TRBV5-1
TGCGCCAGCAGTCCCGGGACAGGGGGATTCCACGAGCAGTACTTC
CASSPGTGGFHEQYF
>.|few|TRBJ1-6|TRBV5-1
TGCGCCAGCAGCTTGGAGGTCCGGGGGACTTCACCCCTCCACTTT
CASSLEVRGTSPLHF